The entry that follows covers one T cell receptor (beta chain) sequence. Only in-frame clones appear in the TCRdb table, and some are missing; sequencing was by immunoSEQ multiplex PCR. Of tens of thousands of clones listed, approximately 90% were seen once; the top ten hold approximately 3.8%. The entry originates in a study of blood T cell repertoires in COVID-19. The sample comprised peripheral blood. This receptor was taken from a man aged 40-49 years with COVID-19, enrolled during active disease.

The CDR3 coding sequence is TGTGCCTGGAGTGGGGGGGTAGGGGATACGCAGTATTTT. This translates into CAWSGGVGDTQYF. The chain combines TRBV30 with TRBJ2-3, with a possible D match to TRBD2 (6 bases). The CDR3 is 13 residues long. The V gene lost 1 base and the J gene lost 6 bases, with 11 bases spanning the gap. Per germline, CDR1 GTSNPN and CDR2 SVGIG (reference sequence).